The 14 T cell receptor beta chains in this list originate from one sample, sequenced in a study of radiation and T cells in renal cell carcinoma. Time point noted: baseline pretreatment blood. Described treatment: 15 Gy SBRT to primary tumor, nephrectomy 4 weeks later. Profiled with immunoSEQ multiplex PCR; TCRdb holds only in-frame clones, not every one. The table has roughly 120,000 clones, 80% to 85% seen once. The sequenced sample was blood, obtained from a patient whose treatment included radiotherapy and nephrectomy. The receptors shown here come from a woman aged 55-75 years with renal cell carcinoma.

This clone is a singleton in its sample. The V call is TRBV6-1, the J call TRBJ1-5; D is perhaps TRBD1 (5 bases). The germline V gene encodes CDR1 MNHNS and CDR2 SASEGT. The CDR3 extends over 15 amino acids. Trimming took 7 bases from V and 0 from J, leaving 13 bases between them. CDR3 in amino acids: CASTPTDYSNQPQHF. CDR3 bases: TGTGCCAGCACCCCGACAGATTATAGCAATCAGCCCCAGCATTTT.

The V call is TRBV6-1, the J call TRBJ2-7; 9 positions match TRBD1. The CDR3 has 14 amino acids. Germline V gives CDR1 MNHNS, CDR2 SASEGT. Losses at the gene ends were 3 bases for V and 5 bases for J; bases not matched to a gene: 5. The CDR3 coding sequence is TGTGCCAGCAGTGAGCCGGGACAGGGCCACGAGCAGTACTTC. Translating gives CASSEPGQGHEQYF.

The gene calls are TRBV19 and TRBJ1-5, with no clear D. Trimming removed 5 bases from V and 5 bases from J, with 13 bases in between. This CDR3 is 14 amino acids long. Germline values: CDR1 LNHDA, CDR2 SQIVND (reference sequence). The CDR3 sequence is CASSPGNGYQPQHF. CDR3 bases: TGTGCCAGTAGTCCCGGGAACGGATATCAGCCCCAGCATTTT.

The chain joins TRBV21-1 to TRBJ1-4; TRBD1, the D gene given by the table, was not confirmed from the DNA. TRBV21-1 is assigned pseudogene status. The CDR3 is 17 residues long. The CDR3 is CASSKHRDRGLNEKLFF. CDR3 DNA sequence: TGTGCCAGCAGCAAACACCGGGACAGGGGGCTTAATGAAAAACTGTTTTTT.

This clone showed up just once. The V gene is TRBV6-5, the J gene TRBJ1-4, with D perhaps TRBD1 (5 bases). Germline loops: CDR1 MNHEY, CDR2 SVGAGI. The V gene lost 4 bases and the J gene lost 8 bases, with 14 bases spanning the gap. CDR3 length: 14 amino acids. The CDR3 nucleotides read TGTGCCAGCAGTTCCCACCGGGGCCAAGAAAAACTGTTTTTT. Amino acids: CASSSHRGQEKLFF.

The J gene is TRBJ1-5, the V gene TRBV7-8; tentative D call: TRBD1 (6 bases). The CDR3 runs 14 residues. CDR1 and CDR2 from the germline V gene are SGHVS and FQNEAQ. Trimming cost V 2 bases and J 2 bases, with 7 bases left between them. The chain's CDR3 is CASSLNRGNQPQHF. The CDR3 bases are TGTGCCAGCAGCTTAAACAGGGGCAATCAGCCCCAGCATTTT.

This sequence joins TRBV28 and TRBJ1-5; maybe TRBD1 (6 bases). Trimming took off 11 bases at V and 0 bases at J, with 11 bases between the two ends. The germline V gene encodes CDR1 MDHEN and CDR2 SYDVKM. The CDR3 has 13 residues. The CDR3 DNA is TGTGCCGGGGGCGGGGATAGCAATCAGCCCCAGCATTTT. Translation gives CAGGGDSNQPQHF.

The J gene is TRBJ2-5, the V gene TRBV6-1; tentative D call: TRBD1 (6 bases). The J call may be in error: the DNA end matches TRBJ2-7 better. The CDR3 runs to 15 residues. Germline V gene data show CDR1 as MNHNS and CDR2 as SASEGT. The CDR3 loop is CASSPQGQIHYEQYF. CDR3 in DNA: TGTGCCAGCAGCCCACAGGGTCAAATTCACTACGAGCAGTACTTC.

The chain has TRBV28 and TRBJ1-1, with a weak D call TRBD1 (6 bases). The germline V gene has CDR1 MDHEN and CDR2 SYDVKM. This CDR3 is built from 15 residues. The ends were cut back, 1 base at V and 3 bases at J, with 12 bases in the middle. CDR3 bases: TGTGCCAGCAGTTTATACAGGGAAAAATACACTGAAGCTTTCTTT. Translated: CASSLYREKYTEAFF.

The chain employs TRBV11-2 and TRBJ2-3, with D perhaps matching TRBD1 (6 bases). The CDR3 contains 16 residues. The V and J ends lost 0 bases and 4 bases respectively, with 14 bases between them. From germline, CDR1 is SGHAT and CDR2 FQNNGV. The chain's CDR3 is CASSLDQGWLADTQYF. Here the CDR3 DNA reads TGTGCCAGCAGCTTAGATCAGGGGTGGCTCGCAGATACGCAGTATTTT.

This clone appeared once. V gene TRBV2 combines with J gene TRBJ2-1, with a tentative D call TRBD2 (6 bases). This CDR3 region has 14 residues. Germline V gene data show CDR1 as SNHLY and CDR2 as FYNNEI. V lost 7 bases, J lost 7 bases, and 17 bases lay in between. The CDR3 loop is CASTPGVKGNEQFF. The CDR3 nucleotides read TGTGCCAGCACTCCGGGGGTCAAGGGAAATGAGCAGTTCTTC. Using reference TRBV2 and TRBJ2-1 for the parts outside the CDR3, the full variable domain is EPEVTQTPSHQVTQMGQEVILRCVPISNHLYFYWYRQILGQKVEFLVSFYNNEISEKSEIFDDQFSVERPDGSNFTLKIRSTKLEDSAMYFCASTPGVKGNEQFFGPGTRLTVL.

This clone was detected only a few times. The chain has TRBV19 and TRBJ1-1, with no clear D. The V end was cut by 2 bases, the J end by 1 base, with 8 bases between. The germline gives CDR1 LNHDA, CDR2 SQIVND (reference sequence). The CDR3 contains 14 residues. CDR3 DNA sequence: TGTGCCAGTAGTATAATCGGCCAGAACACTGAAGCTTTCTTT. Protein product: CASSIIGQNTEAFF.

The table lists this clone with many counts. The rearrangement links TRBV6-5 to TRBJ2-7, with a tentative D call TRBD2 (7 bases). V dropped 5 bases and J dropped 0 bases, with 14 bases sitting between them. Germline V gene data show CDR1 as MNHEY and CDR2 as SVGAGI. The CDR3 is 15 amino acids. This chain's CDR3 is CASSGRGAGSYEQYF. CDR3 coding DNA: TGTGCCAGCAGTGGGAGGGGGGCAGGCTCCTACGAGCAGTACTTC.

The chain links TRBV6-1 to TRBJ1-2; D remains unclear. CDR1 MNHNS and CDR2 SASEGT come from the germline V gene. V dropped 3 bases and J dropped 7 bases, with 9 bases sitting between them. The CDR3 has 12 amino acids. CDR3 bases: TGTGCCAGCAGTGATCTTCCGCGTGGCTACACCTTC. Protein sequence: CASSDLPRGYTF.